Given below is one T cell receptor (beta chain) in context. Its antigen remains unknown. The data were taken from a study of TIL therapy for anti-PD-1-resistant metastatic lung cancer. Turning to the study itself: Tumor harvest preceded PD-1/PD-L1 blockade, followed by nivolumab treatment. A handful of tumors were EGFR-mutant and two were ALK-rearranged.

The immunoSEQ assay was v3. Each library reached around 1.9 million read pairs, or about 5-6.5 million at deep level. Libraries were prepared by immunoSEQ multiplex PCR; TCRdb keeps only in-frame clonotypes and omits some of them. The sample lists some 57,000 clones; around 87% were seen once. Documented time point: pre-treatment sample, taken before nivolumab and TIL therapy. Between the trimmed V and J ends, which lost 4 bases and 1 base, there was a span of 10 bases. The CDR3 totals 14 residues. The germline V gene has CDR1 MNHNY and CDR2 SVGAGI (reference sequence). General study findings and limits: Patients were highly selected, enriched for treatment-naive, never-smoker and oncogene-addicted cases.

The sequence was collected from a person aged 25-79 years with non-small cell lung cancer. The sample in question was blood, obtained at baseline. The chain combines TRBV6-6 with TRBJ1-2; perhaps TRBD1 as D (6 bases). The DNA for the CDR3 is TGTGCCAGCAGTTCCGGGACACTTAACTATGGCTACACCTTC. Protein sequence: CASSSGTLNYGYTF.